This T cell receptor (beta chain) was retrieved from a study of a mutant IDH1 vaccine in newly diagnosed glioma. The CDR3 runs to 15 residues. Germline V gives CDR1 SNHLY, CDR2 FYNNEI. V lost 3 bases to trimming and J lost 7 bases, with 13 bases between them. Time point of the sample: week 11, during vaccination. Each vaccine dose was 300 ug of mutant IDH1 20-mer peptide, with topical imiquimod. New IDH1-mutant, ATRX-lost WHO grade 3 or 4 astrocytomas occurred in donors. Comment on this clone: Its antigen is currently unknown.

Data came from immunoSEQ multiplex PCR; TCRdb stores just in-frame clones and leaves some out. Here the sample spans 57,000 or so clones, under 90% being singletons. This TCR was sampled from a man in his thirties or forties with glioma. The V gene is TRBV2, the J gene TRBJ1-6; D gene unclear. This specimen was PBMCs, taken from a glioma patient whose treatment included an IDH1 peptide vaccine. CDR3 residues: CASSEATAENSPLHF. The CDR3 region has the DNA TGTGCCAGCAGTGAGGCAACAGCCGAGAATTCACCCCTCCACTTT.